The sequence of this T cell receptor (beta chain) was determined in a study of blood T cells in healthy people across ages. Trimming pared 3 bases from V and 10 bases from J, leaving 7 bases between. The CDR3 consists of 11 residues. Germline V gene sequence: CDR1 ENHRY, CDR2 SYGVKD. A second PCR of about 6 to 12 cycles used a sample-barcoded 5' primer and a J-beta primer mix. Each CDR3 protein gets one entry after TCRdb re-called the 5' RACE reads with MiXCR. The table includes fewer than 2,000,000 distinct CDR3 sequences, approximately 40% detected once. The chain recombines TRBV10-3 with TRBJ2-1; D possibly corresponds to TRBD1 (5 bases). The receptor was isolated from a human donor in good health. The sequencing sample was made of blood. The CDR3 reads CAISDAGEQFF. The CDR3 nucleotides are TGTGCCATCAGTGACGCAGGGGAGCAGTTCTTC.